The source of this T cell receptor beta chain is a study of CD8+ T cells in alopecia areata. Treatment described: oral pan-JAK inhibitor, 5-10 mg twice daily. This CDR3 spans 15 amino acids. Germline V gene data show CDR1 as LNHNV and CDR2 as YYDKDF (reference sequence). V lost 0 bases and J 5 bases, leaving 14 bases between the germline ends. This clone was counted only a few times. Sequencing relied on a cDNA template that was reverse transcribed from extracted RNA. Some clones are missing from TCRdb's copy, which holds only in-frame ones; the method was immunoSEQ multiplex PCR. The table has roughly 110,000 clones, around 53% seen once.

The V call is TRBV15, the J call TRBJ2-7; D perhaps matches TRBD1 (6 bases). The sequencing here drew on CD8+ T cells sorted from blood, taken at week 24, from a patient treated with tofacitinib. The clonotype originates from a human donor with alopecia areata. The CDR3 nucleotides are TGTGCCACCAGCAGAGAATCAGGGGCCAGCAACGAGCAGTACTTC. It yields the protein CATSRESGASNEQYF. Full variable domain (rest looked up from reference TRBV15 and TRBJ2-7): DAMVIQNPRYQVTQFGKPVTLSCSQTLNHNVMYWYQQKSSQAPKLLFHYYDKDFNNEADTPDNFQSRRPNTSFCFLDIRSPGLGDTAMYLCATSRESGASNEQYFGPGTRLTVT.